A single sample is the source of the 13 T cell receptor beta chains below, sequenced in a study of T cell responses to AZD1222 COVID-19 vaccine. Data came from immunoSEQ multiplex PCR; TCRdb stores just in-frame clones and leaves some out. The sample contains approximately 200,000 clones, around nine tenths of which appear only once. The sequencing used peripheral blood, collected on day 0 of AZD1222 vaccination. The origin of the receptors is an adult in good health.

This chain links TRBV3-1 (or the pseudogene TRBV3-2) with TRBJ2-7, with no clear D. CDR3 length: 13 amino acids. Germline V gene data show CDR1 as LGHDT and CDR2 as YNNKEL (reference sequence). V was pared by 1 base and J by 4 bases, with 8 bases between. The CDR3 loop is CASSQVPQYEQYF. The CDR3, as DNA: TGTGCCAGCAGCCAAGTTCCCCAATACGAGCAGTACTTC.

The CDR3 DNA reads as TGTGCCAGCAGTTATTCGGGTGAGCAGTACTTC. This gives the protein CASSYSGEQYF. The V gene is TRBV6-6, the J gene TRBJ2-7, with unresolved D. The CDR3 consists of 11 residues. V gave up 3 bases and J gave up 7 bases, with 7 bases separating them. Germline V CDR1 and CDR2: MNHNY, SVGAGI (reference sequence).

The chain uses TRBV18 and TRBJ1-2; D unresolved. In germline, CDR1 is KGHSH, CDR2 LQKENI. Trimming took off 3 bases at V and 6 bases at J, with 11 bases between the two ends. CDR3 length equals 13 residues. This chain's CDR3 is CASSPAVTDGYTF. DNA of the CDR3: TGTGCCAGCTCACCGGCAGTGACGGATGGCTACACCTTC.

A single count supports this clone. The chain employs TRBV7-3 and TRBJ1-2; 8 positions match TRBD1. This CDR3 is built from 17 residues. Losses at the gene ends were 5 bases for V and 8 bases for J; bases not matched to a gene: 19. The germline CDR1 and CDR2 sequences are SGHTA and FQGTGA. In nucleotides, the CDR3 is TGTGCCAGCAGCCCCGATCCGGCAGGGGGCGGTCGAGAGGGCTACACCTTC. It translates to CASSPDPAGGGREGYTF.

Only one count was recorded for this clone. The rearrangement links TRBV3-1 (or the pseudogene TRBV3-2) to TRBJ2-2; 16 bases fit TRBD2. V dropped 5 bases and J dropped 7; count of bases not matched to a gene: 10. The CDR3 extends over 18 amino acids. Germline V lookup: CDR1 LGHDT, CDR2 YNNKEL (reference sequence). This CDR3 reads CASSATGTSGGAYGELFF. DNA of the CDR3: TGTGCCAGCAGCGCCACCGGGACTAGCGGGGGGGCCTACGGGGAGCTGTTTTTT.

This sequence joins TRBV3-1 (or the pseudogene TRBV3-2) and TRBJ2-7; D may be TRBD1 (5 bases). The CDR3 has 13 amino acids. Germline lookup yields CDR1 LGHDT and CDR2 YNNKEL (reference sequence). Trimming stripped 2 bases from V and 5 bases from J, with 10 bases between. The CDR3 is CASSQHSGNEQYF. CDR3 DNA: TGTGCCAGCAGCCAACACTCAGGGAACGAGCAGTACTTC.

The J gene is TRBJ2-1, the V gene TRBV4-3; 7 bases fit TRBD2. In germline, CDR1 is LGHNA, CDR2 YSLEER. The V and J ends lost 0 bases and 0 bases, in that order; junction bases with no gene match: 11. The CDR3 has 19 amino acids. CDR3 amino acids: CASSQDLDLRGSSYNEQFF. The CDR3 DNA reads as TGCGCCAGCAGCCAAGATCTTGACTTACGCGGGAGCTCCTACAATGAGCAGTTCTTC.

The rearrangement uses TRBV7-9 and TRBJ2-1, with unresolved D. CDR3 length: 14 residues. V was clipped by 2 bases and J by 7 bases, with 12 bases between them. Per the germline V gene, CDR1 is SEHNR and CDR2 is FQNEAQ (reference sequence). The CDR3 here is CASSLPVLGNEQFF. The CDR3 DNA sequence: TGTGCCAGCAGCTTACCGGTACTCGGGAATGAGCAGTTCTTC.

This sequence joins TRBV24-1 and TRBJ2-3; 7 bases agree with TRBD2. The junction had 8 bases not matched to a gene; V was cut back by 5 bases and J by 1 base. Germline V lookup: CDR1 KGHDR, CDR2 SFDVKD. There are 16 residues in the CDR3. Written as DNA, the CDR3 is TGTGCCACCAGTGCCTGGAGCGGGGATCGCACAGATACGCAGTATTTT. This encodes CATSAWSGDRTDTQYF.

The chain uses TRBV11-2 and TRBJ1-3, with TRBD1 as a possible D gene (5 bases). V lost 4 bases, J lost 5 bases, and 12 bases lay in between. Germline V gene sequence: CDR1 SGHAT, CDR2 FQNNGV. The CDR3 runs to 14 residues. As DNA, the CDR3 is TGTGCCAGCAGCTCAGACAGCCTAAGAAACACCATATATTTT. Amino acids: CASSSDSLRNTIYF. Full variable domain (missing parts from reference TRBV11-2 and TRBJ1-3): EAGVAQSPRYKIIEKRQSVAFWCNPISGHATLYWYQQILGQGPKLLIQFQNNGVVDDSQLPKDRFSAERLKGVDSTLKIQPAKLEDSAVYLCASSSDSLRNTIYFGEGSWLTVV.

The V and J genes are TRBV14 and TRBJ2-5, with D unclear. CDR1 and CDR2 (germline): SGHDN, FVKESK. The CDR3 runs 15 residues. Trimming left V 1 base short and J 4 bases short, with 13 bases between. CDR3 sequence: CASSQGSWARETQYF. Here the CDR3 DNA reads TGTGCCAGCAGCCAAGGCTCGTGGGCGCGAGAGACCCAGTACTTC.

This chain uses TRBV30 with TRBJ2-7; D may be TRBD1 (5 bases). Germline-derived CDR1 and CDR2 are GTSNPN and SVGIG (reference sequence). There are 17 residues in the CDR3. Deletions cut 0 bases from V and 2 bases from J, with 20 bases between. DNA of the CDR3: TGTGCCTGGAGTGTAGGGGTGAGTGTAACCCTACCCTACGAGCAGTACTTC. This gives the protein CAWSVGVSVTLPYEQYF. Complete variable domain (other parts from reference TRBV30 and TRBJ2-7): SQTIHQWPATLVQPVGSPLSLECTVEGTSNPNLYWYRQAAGRGLQLLFYSVGIGQISSEVPQNLSASRPQDRQFILSSKKLLLSDSGFYLCAWSVGVSVTLPYEQYFGPGTRLTVT.

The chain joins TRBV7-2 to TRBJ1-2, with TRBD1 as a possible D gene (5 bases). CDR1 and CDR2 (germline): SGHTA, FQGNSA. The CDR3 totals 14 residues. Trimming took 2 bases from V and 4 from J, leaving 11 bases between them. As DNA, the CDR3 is TGTGCCAGCAGCTTAAAAGGGGATGCCTATGGCTACACCTTC. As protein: CASSLKGDAYGYTF.